A single sample is the source of the 27 T cell receptor beta chains below, sequenced in a study of T cells after yellow fever vaccination. TCRdb reanalysed the 5' RACE reads using MiXCR and keeps one entry per CDR3 protein. The sample includes about 210,000 distinct CDR3 sequences, about 7% of them seen just once. Source: CD4+ T cells sorted from PBMCs, taken on the day of the yellow fever booster vaccination. The source is a man younger than 40 who received the YFV17D yellow fever vaccine.

This clonotype was seen only a few times. This chain joins TRBV7-2 and TRBJ2-7, with 9 nucleotides matching TRBD2. This CDR3 comprises 16 residues. Per the germline V gene, CDR1 is SGHTA and CDR2 is FQGNSA. The trim removed 1 base at V and 4 bases at J, leaving 8 bases unmatched. CDR3 nucleotides: TGTGCCAGCAGCTTAGTTATCCTAGCGGGATCTTACGAGCAGTACTTC. It codes for CASSLVILAGSYEQYF.

This clonotype was counted at least ten times. This chain joins TRBV5-1 and TRBJ2-3; 11 bases line up with TRBD1. The junction had 12 bases not matched to a gene; V was cut back by 4 bases and J by 2 bases. CDR1 and CDR2 from the germline V gene are SGHRS and YFSETQ. The CDR3 loop spans 18 amino acids. Here the CDR3 DNA reads TGCGCCAGCAGCGGAACAGTCGGACAGGGGGCAATCACAGATACGCAGTATTTT. Protein product: CASSGTVGQGAITDTQYF.

In its sample, this clonotype was seen many times. The V and J genes are TRBV12-3 or TRBV12-4 and TRBJ1-5; D perhaps matches TRBD1 (6 bases). The CDR3 spans 15 residues. Trimming took 5 bases from V and 4 from J, leaving 15 bases between them. This chain's CDR3 is CASSPDRRRNQPQHF. The CDR3 DNA reads as TGTGCCAGCAGTCCGGACAGAAGGAGAAATCAGCCCCAGCATTTT.

This clonotype was picked up many times. The chain recombines TRBV27 with TRBJ2-7; 11 bases match TRBD1. The CDR3 covers 15 residues. V dropped 5 bases and J dropped 2; count of bases not matched to a gene: 5. CDR1 is MNHEY and CDR2 is SMNVEV in the germline V gene (reference sequence). The CDR3 bases are TGTGCCAGCAGTAGATCGGGACAGGGGGCCTACGAGCAGTACTTC. Translation: CASSRSGQGAYEQYF.

This clonotype was observed many times. This chain uses TRBV18 with TRBJ1-6, with a tentative D call TRBD1 (6 bases). CDR3 length: 13 amino acids. The V end was cut by 4 bases, the J end by 14 bases, with 15 bases between. CDR1 is KGHSH, CDR2 LQKENI, per germline. The CDR3 spells CASSRQAHVALHF. CDR3 DNA sequence: TGTGCCAGCTCACGACAGGCACATGTGGCCCTCCACTTT.

This clonotype was observed at least ten times. This sequence joins TRBV9 and TRBJ1-2; D call uncertain. The CDR3 has 13 amino acids. V lost 4 bases and J lost 4, with 11 bases in between. Germline CDR1 and CDR2: SGDLS and YYNGEE. The CDR3 sequence: CASSPTDTYGYTF. CDR3 sequence (DNA): TGTGCCAGCAGCCCAACAGACACCTATGGCTACACCTTC.

This clonotype came up many times. The chain uses TRBV12-3 or TRBV12-4 and TRBJ2-7; 13 bases fit TRBD2. This CDR3 is built from 14 residues. J lost 4 bases, V lost 7 bases, and 4 bases had no gene match. The DNA of the CDR3 is TGTGCCAGCACTACGACTAGCGGGAGGTACGAGCAGTACTTC. Its protein is CASTTTSGRYEQYF.

At least ten counts were recorded for this clonotype. J is TRBJ2-6 and V is TRBV7-2, with D tentatively TRBD1 (7 bases). Germline V lookup: CDR1 SGHTA, CDR2 FQGNSA. The CDR3 extends over 15 amino acids. Trimming took 4 bases from V and 1 from J, leaving 8 bases between them. For the CDR3, the DNA is TGTGCCAGCAGCTCAGGGGGGTCTGGGGCCAACGTCCTGACTTTC. Translated, it gives CASSSGGSGANVLTF.

The rearrangement links TRBV5-4 to TRBJ1-1; TRBD1 is a possible D gene (5 bases). The CDR3 length is 14 residues. Trimming took off 1 base at V and 3 bases at J, with 10 bases between the two ends. Per the germline V gene, CDR1 is SGHNT and CDR2 is YYREEE (reference sequence). The CDR3 loop is CASSLQGAHTEAFF. CDR3 bases: TGTGCCAGCAGCTTGCAGGGCGCGCACACTGAAGCTTTCTTT. Full variable domain (remainder filled in from reference TRBV5-4 and TRBJ1-1): ETGVTQSPTHLIKTRGQQVTLRCSSQSGHNTVSWYQQALGQGPQFIFQYYREEENGRGNFPPRFSGLQFPNYSSELNVNALELDDSALYLCASSLQGAHTEAFFGQGTRLTVV.

This clonotype has ten or more counts. The V and J genes are TRBV7-2 and TRBJ2-1, with 7 bases matching TRBD1. Per germline, CDR1 SGHTA and CDR2 FQGNSA. V shed 5 bases, J shed 3 bases, and the junction held 7 bases outside the gene matches. The CDR3 spans 15 residues. The CDR3 bases are TGTGCCAGCAGCCACCTACAGGGGCACTACAATGAGCAGTTCTTC. This sequence encodes CASSHLQGHYNEQFF.

This clonotype was detected ten times or more. V usage is TRBV5-8 and J usage is TRBJ2-3; TRBD1 agrees at 9 bases. The germline CDR1 and CDR2 sequences are SGHTS and YDEGEE. The length of the CDR3 is 14 residues. The V gene end was trimmed by 9 bases and the J gene end by 3 bases; junction bases not matched to a gene: 8. CDR3 amino acids: CANKRDRATDTQYF. The CDR3 DNA reads TGTGCCAACAAGAGGGACAGGGCGACAGATACGCAGTATTTT.

In this sample, this clonotype turned up many times. CDR3 protein: CASSPDRGNSPLHF. The CDR3 DNA follows: TGTGCCAGCAGCCCTGACAGGGGAAATTCACCCCTCCACTTT. The chain is built from TRBV9 and TRBJ1-6, with 8 bases lining up with TRBD1. Germline assignment: CDR1 SGDLS and CDR2 YYNGEE. The V gene end was trimmed by 4 bases and the J gene end by 7 bases; junction bases not matched to a gene: 4. The CDR3 runs to 14 residues.

This clonotype was seen at least ten times. The chain carries TRBV20-1 and TRBJ2-3; 7 bases are shared with TRBD2. Germline trimming cut 4 bases from V and 5 bases from J; bases unmatched to any gene: 0. Germline values: CDR1 DFQATT, CDR2 SNEGSKA (reference sequence). This CDR3 comprises 11 residues. The CDR3 here is CSAIAGDTQYF. The CDR3 DNA reads TGCAGTGCTATAGCGGGAGATACGCAGTATTTT.

This clonotype occurred a few times. V is TRBV15 and J is TRBJ1-6; no clear D. The CDR3 consists of 12 residues. The V gene lost 1 base and the J gene lost 7 bases, with 2 bases spanning the gap. CDR1 is LNHNV and CDR2 is YYDKDF in the germline V gene (reference sequence). CDR3 sequence (DNA): TGTGCCACCAGCAGAGCAAATTCACCCCTCCACTTT. It codes for CATSRANSPLHF.

This clonotype was found many times. The CDR3 DNA sequence: TGCGCCAGCAGCCGTCGGTCAGAAGAGACCCAGTACTTC. Protein product: CASSRRSEETQYF. The chain joins TRBV5-1 to TRBJ2-5; no clear D gene. V dropped 4 bases and J dropped 3 bases, with 10 bases sitting between them. The germline gives CDR1 SGHRS, CDR2 YFSETQ. The CDR3 is made up of 13 amino acids.

This clonotype has only a few counts. The V and J genes are TRBV6-5 and TRBJ2-3; 7 nucleotides agree with TRBD2. V was clipped by 7 bases and J by 6 bases; unmatched bases: 13. The CDR3 covers 15 residues. Germline V lookup: CDR1 MNHEY, CDR2 SVGAGI. The CDR3 DNA sequence: TGTGCCAGCACGGCCGGCCTAGGGGAGGGGGATACGCAGTATTTT. Its protein product is CASTAGLGEGDTQYF.

This clonotype was counted a few times. The CDR3 coding sequence is TGCAGTGCTAGAGCCGGGACAGAGGGGCGACAGCAGTACTTC. Translated: CSARAGTEGRQQYF. The chain has TRBV20-1 and TRBJ2-7, with TRBD1 matching 7 bases. This CDR3 is built from 14 residues. Per germline, CDR1 DFQATT and CDR2 SNEGSKA (reference sequence). With 1 base clipped from V and 8 bases from J, the junction kept 11 bases outside the gene matches.

The table lists this clonotype with a few counts. CDR3 DNA: TGTGCCAGCAGCTTCGGGACCCCTGGCACAGATACGCAGTATTTT. Its translation: CASSFGTPGTDTQYF. The gene calls are TRBV7-2 and TRBJ2-3, with D possibly called TRBD1 or TRBD2 (5 bases each). There are 15 residues in the CDR3. Per the germline V gene, CDR1 is SGHTA and CDR2 is FQGNSA. Trimming took off 3 bases at V and 1 base at J, with 11 bases between the two ends.

This clonotype was observed at least ten times. The chain combines TRBV4-2 with TRBJ2-7; 12 nucleotides line up with TRBD2. The V and J ends lost 2 bases and 5 bases, in that order; junction bases with no gene match: 7. CDR1 is LGHNA, CDR2 YNFKEQ, per germline. CDR3 length: 16 amino acids. DNA for the CDR3: TGTGCCAGCAGCCAACCAGGACTAGCGGGATACGACGAGCAGTACTTC. It is translated as CASSQPGLAGYDEQYF.

The chain employs TRBV10-3 and TRBJ2-2, with D possibly TRBD2 on 5 matching bases. The CDR3 has 14 residues. V shed 4 bases and J shed 4 bases, with 10 bases lying between them. The germline V gene encodes CDR1 ENHRY and CDR2 SYGVKD. CDR3 sequence reads: CAISVGVPTGELFF. In nucleotides, the CDR3 is TGTGCCATCAGTGTGGGAGTCCCCACCGGGGAGCTGTTTTTT.

The chain has TRBV13 and TRBJ2-7, with TRBD2 matching over 14 bases. V was pared by 5 bases and J by 6 bases, with 9 bases of the junction left unmatched. CDR3 length equals 16 residues. Germline assignment: CDR1 PRHDT and CDR2 FYEKMQ (reference sequence). CDR3 bases: TGTGCCAGCAGCGGAGGGGGACTAGCGGGAGCCTCCGAGCAGTACTTC. It translates to CASSGGGLAGASEQYF.

This clonotype was found many times. This sequence joins TRBV7-3 and TRBJ2-1; tentatively, D is TRBD1 (6 bases). V was clipped by 2 bases and J by 9 bases, with 14 bases between them. Germline V gene lookup returns CDR1 SGHTA and CDR2 FQGTGA. The CDR3 runs 14 residues. The CDR3 region is CASSLLVGAGEQFF. The CDR3, as DNA: TGTGCCAGCAGCTTATTAGTGGGGGCTGGTGAGCAGTTCTTC.

Points on this clonotype: A read error is possible here, since a much larger clone lies one base away. V gene TRBV20-1 combines with J gene TRBJ1-6; D remains unclear. Germline CDR1 reads DFQATT; CDR2 reads SNEGSKA (reference sequence). The CDR3 spans 12 residues. V lost 3 bases to trimming and J lost 10 bases, with 10 bases between them. The CDR3 region has the DNA TGCAGTGCTAGTTGGCTAAAGTCACCCCTCCACTTT. Translation: CSASWLKSPLHF.

The rearrangement joins TRBV20-1 to TRBJ1-2; no definite D call. V was shortened by 2 bases and J by 2 bases, with 6 bases between the two germline ends. The CDR3 extends over 12 amino acids. Germline V lookup: CDR1 DFQATT, CDR2 SNEGSKA (reference sequence). CDR3 in DNA: TGCAGTGCTAGACCAGAAAACTATGGCTACACCTTC. Protein sequence: CSARPENYGYTF.

The chain is built from TRBV5-1 and TRBJ2-2, with a tentative D call TRBD1 (5 bases). The V gene lost 4 bases and the J gene lost 2 bases, with 12 bases spanning the gap. Germline CDR1 reads SGHRS; CDR2 reads YFSETQ. The CDR3 length is 15 residues. Here the CDR3 reads CASSTLDTNTGELFF. The CDR3 DNA follows: TGCGCCAGCAGCACTCTGGACACAAACACCGGGGAGCTGTTTTTT.

In this sample, this clonotype turned up a few times. J is TRBJ2-3 and V is TRBV20-1; 14 positions match TRBD2. With V trimmed by 3 bases and J by 3 bases, 8 bases remained unmatched. The CDR3 is 17 residues long. Germline-derived CDR1 and CDR2 are DFQATT and SNEGSKA (reference sequence). CDR3 in amino acids: CSASRGTSGSRTDTQYF. CDR3 sequence (DNA): TGCAGTGCTAGCCGGGGGACTAGCGGGAGTCGGACAGATACGCAGTATTTT.

This clonotype was observed a few times. The DNA of the CDR3 is TGTGCCAGCAGTTTAGCGCTACTAGCGGGCGGGGAGCTGTTTTTT. It translates to CASSLALLAGGELFF. The rearrangement joins TRBV12-3 or TRBV12-4 to TRBJ2-2, with 9 bases matching TRBD2. The V segment lost 0 bases and the J segment 7 bases; nucleotides outside the gene matches: 3. The CDR3 spans 15 residues.